This T cell receptor beta chain was sequenced for a study of T cell responses to AZD1222 COVID-19 vaccine. Germline CDR1 and CDR2: MNHEY and SMNVEV (reference sequence). The germline V and J ends were trimmed by 5 bases and 7 bases, with 12 bases remaining between them. The CDR3 spans 13 residues. Study-level findings and limits: Baseline seropositives among AZD1222 recipients totaled only five or six. Compared with day 0, the breadth and depth of the Spike-specific TCR repertoire rose significantly after two doses of AZD1222. Distributed over spike, vaccine-associated CD4 TCRs predominated at 160-218 and 743-854. Donors in the cohort were predominantly white British and more often female, and clonal diversity was possibly underestimated.

This clone was detected only a few times. Its specificity is unknown. Profiled with immunoSEQ multiplex PCR; TCRdb holds only in-frame clones, not every one. The sample carries 100,000 or so clones, roughly 90% recorded once. This receptor was identified in an adult in good health. Sequencing used peripheral blood, obtained on day 0 of AZD1222 vaccination. V gene TRBV27 combines with J gene TRBJ1-5; perhaps TRBD1 as D (5 bases). For the CDR3, the DNA is TGTGCCAGCAGTCCCATGGGGCGGCAGCCCCAGCATTTT. Protein product: CASSPMGRQPQHF.